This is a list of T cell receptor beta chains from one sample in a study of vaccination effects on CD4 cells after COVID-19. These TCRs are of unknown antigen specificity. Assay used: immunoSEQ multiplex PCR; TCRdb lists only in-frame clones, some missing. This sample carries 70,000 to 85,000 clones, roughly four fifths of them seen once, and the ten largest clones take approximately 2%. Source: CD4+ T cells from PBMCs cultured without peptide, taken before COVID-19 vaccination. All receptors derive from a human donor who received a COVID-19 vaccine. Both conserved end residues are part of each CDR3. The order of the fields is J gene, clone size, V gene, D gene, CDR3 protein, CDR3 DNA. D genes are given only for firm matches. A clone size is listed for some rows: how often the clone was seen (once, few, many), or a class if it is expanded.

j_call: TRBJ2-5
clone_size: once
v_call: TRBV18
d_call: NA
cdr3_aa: CASSPSSTLWEETQYF
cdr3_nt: TGTGCCAGCTCACCAAGTTCGACACTTTGGGAAGAGACCCAGTACTTC

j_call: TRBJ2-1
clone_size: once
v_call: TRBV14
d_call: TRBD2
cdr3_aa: CASSRGLAGRGEQFF
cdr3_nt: TGTGCCAGCAGCCGAGGACTAGCGGGGAGAGGTGAGCAGTTCTTC

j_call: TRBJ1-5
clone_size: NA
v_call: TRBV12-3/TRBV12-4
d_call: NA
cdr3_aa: CASSLGNQPQHF
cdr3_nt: TGTGCCAGCAGTTTAGGGAATCAGCCCCAGCATTTT

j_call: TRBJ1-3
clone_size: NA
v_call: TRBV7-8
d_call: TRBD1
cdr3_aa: CASSLVQGQPLGNTIYF
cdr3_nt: TGTGCCAGCAGCTTAGTGCAGGGACAGCCGCTTGGAAACACCATATATTTT

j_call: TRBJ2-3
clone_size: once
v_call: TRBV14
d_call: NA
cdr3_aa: CASSQDLGATDTQYF
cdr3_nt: TGTGCCAGCAGCCAAGATCTCGGGGCCACAGATACGCAGTATTTT

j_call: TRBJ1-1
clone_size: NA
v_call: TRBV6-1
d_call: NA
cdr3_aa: CASSEGRVTEAFF
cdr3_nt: TGTGCCAGCAGTGAAGGCAGGGTAACTGAAGCTTTCTTT

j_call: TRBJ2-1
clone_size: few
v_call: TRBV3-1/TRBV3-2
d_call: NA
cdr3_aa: CASSPAVLFPYNEQFF
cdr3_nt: TGTGCCAGCAGCCCCGCGGTCCTTTTTCCCTACAATGAGCAGTTCTTC

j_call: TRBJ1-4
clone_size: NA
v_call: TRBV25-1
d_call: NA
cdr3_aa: CASSTRRGSGEKLFF
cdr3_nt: TGTGCCAGCAGTACGCGGCGGGGGTCAGGTGAAAAACTGTTTTTT

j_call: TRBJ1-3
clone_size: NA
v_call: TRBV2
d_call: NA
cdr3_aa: CASSKGPTAVDF
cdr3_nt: TGTGCCAGCAGTAAAGGACCGACAGCGGTCGATTTT

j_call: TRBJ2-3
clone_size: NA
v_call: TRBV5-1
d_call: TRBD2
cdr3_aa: CASRFLAGGADTQYF
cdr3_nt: TGCGCCAGCAGGTTTCTAGCGGGGGGAGCAGATACGCAGTATTTT

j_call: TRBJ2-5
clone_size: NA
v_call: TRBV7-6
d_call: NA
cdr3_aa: CASSLFIGTQYF
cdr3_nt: TGTGCCAGCAGCTTATTTATCGGGACCCAGTACTTC

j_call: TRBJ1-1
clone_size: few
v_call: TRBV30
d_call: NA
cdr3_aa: CAWSGGPRHLNTEAFF
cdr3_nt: TGTGCCTGGAGTGGGGGGCCCAGACACCTGAACACTGAAGCTTTCTTT

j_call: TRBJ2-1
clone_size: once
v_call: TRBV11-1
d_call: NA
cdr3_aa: CASSLEVGQEQFF
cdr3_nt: TGTGCCAGCAGCTTAGAGGTCGGCCAGGAGCAGTTCTTC

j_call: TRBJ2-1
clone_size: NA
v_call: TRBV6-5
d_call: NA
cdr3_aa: CASSAWYNEQFF
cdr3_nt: TGTGCCAGCAGCGCATGGTACAATGAGCAGTTCTTC

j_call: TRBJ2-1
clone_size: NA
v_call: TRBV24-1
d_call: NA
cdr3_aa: CATSDLLRGKSDEQFF
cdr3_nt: TGTGCCACCAGTGACCTCCTGAGGGGGAAGTCGGATGAGCAGTTCTTC

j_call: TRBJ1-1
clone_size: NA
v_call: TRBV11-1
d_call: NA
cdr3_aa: CASSLGRGGTEAFF
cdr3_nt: TGTGCCAGCAGCTTAGGCAGGGGAGGAACTGAAGCTTTCTTT

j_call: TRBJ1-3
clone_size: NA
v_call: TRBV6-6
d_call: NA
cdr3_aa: CASSRQGSGNTIYF
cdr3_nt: TGTGCCAGCAGTCGTCAGGGTTCTGGAAACACCATATATTTT

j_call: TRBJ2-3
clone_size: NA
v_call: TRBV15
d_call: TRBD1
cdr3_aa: CATSRRTGGDTQYF
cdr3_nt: TGTGCCACCAGCAGAAGGACAGGGGGTGATACGCAGTATTTT

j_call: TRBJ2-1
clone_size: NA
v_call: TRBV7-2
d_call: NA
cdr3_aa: CASSPYITNEQFF
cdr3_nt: TGTGCCAGCAGCCCGTATATAACCAATGAGCAGTTCTTC

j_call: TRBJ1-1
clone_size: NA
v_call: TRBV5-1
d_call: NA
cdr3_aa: CASSLLAGGSQEAFF
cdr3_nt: TGCGCCAGCAGCTTGCTGGCCGGGGGGTCCCAGGAAGCTTTCTTT

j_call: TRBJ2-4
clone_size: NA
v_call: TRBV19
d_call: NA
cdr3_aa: CASSIGRDGVKNIQYF
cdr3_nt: TGTGCCAGTAGTATTGGCAGGGATGGGGTCAAAAACATTCAGTACTTC

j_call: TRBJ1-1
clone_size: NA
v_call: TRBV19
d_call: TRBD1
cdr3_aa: CATLGDRGNTEAFF
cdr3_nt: TGTGCCACCCTCGGGGACAGGGGGAACACTGAAGCTTTCTTT

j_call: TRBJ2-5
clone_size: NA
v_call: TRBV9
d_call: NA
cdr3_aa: CASSPRAGGQETQYF
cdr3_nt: TGTGCCAGCAGCCCCAGGGCAGGGGGGCAGGAGACCCAGTACTTC

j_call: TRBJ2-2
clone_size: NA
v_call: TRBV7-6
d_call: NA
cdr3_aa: CASSLALQGLNTGELFF
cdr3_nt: TGTGCCAGCAGCTTAGCGCTCCAGGGGCTAAACACCGGGGAGCTGTTTTTT

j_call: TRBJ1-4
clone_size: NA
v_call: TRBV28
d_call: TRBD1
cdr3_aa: CASSLRQGGRRANEKLFF
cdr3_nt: TGTGCCAGCAGTTTACGACAGGGAGGTAGGAGGGCTAATGAAAAACTGTTTTTT

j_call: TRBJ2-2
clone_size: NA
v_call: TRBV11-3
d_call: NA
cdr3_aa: CASSRSGELFF
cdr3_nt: TGTGCCAGCAGCCGCTCCGGGGAGCTGTTTTTT

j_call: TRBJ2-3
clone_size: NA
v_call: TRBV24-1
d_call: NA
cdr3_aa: CATSAVTDTQYF
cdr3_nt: TGTGCCACCAGTGCCGTCACAGATACGCAGTATTTT

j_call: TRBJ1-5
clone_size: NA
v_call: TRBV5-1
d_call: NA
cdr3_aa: CASSLDFNSNQPQHF
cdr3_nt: TGCGCCAGCAGCTTGGATTTCAATAGCAATCAGCCCCAGCATTTT

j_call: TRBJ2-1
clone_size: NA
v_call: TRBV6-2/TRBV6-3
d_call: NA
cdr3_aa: CASSYGGRGRHNEQFF
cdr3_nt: TGTGCCAGCAGTTACGGTGGCAGGGGTAGGCACAATGAGCAGTTCTTC

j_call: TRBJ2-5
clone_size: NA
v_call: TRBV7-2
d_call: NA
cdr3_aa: CASSPRANQETQYF
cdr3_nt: TGTGCCAGCAGCCCACGGGCAAACCAAGAGACCCAGTACTTC

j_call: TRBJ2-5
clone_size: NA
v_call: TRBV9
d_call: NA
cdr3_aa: CASNKGGIQETQYF
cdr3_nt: TGTGCCAGCAATAAGGGCGGCATCCAAGAGACCCAGTACTTC

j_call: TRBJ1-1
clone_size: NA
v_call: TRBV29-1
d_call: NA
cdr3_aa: CSVGDTLIAEAFF
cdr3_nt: TGCAGCGTTGGGGACACGCTAATCGCTGAAGCTTTCTTT

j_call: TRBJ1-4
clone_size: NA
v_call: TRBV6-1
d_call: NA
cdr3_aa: CASSELGISNEKLFF
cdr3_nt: TGTGCCAGCAGTGAACTCGGGATCTCTAATGAAAAACTGTTTTTT

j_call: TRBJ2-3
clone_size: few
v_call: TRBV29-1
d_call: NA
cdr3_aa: CSVDIAGADTQYF
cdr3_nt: TGCAGCGTTGATATCGCAGGGGCAGATACGCAGTATTTT

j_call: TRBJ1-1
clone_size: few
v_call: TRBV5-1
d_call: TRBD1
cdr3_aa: CASSFDRVGTEAFF
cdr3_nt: TGCGCCAGCAGCTTCGACAGGGTTGGCACTGAAGCTTTCTTT

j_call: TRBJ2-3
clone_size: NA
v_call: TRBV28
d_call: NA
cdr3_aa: CASSLISVYTDTQYF
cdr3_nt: TGTGCCAGCAGTTTAATATCGGTCTACACAGATACGCAGTATTTT

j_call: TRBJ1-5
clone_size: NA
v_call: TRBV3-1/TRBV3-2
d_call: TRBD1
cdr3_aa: CASSQDPIGTGGQPQHF
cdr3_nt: TGTGCCAGCAGCCAAGATCCGATTGGGACAGGGGGACAGCCCCAGCATTTT

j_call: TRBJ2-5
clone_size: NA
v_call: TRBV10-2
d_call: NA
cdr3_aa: CASSVREGTQYF
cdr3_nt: TGCGCCAGCAGTGTACGTGAGGGAACCCAGTACTTC

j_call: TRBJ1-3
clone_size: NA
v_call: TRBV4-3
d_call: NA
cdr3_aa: CASSQDQFSGNTIYF
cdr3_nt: TGCGCCAGCAGCCAAGATCAGTTCTCTGGAAACACCATATATTTT

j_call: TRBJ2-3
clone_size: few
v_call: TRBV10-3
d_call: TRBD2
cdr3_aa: CAIKGVAGATDTQYF
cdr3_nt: TGTGCCATCAAAGGTGTGGCGGGAGCCACAGATACGCAGTATTTT

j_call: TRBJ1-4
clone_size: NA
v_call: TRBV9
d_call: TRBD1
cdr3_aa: CASSLGAQDRAREKLFF
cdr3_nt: TGTGCCAGCAGCCTAGGGGCCCAGGACAGGGCTAGAGAAAAACTGTTTTTT

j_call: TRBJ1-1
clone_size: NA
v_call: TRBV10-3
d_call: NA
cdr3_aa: CAISRGAGPRANTEAFF
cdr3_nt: TGTGCCATCAGCCGCGGGGCCGGCCCCCGGGCGAACACTGAAGCTTTCTTT

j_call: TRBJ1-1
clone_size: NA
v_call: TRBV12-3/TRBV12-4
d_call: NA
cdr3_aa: CASSPQGYTEAFF
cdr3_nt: TGTGCCAGCAGTCCCCAGGGATACACTGAAGCTTTCTTT

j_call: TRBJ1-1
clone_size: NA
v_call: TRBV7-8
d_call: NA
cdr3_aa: CASSLREGQGNEAFF
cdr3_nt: TGTGCCAGCAGCCTCCGTGAGGGGCAGGGGAATGAAGCTTTCTTT

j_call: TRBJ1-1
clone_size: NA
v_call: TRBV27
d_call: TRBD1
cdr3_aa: CASSSTNGQGNTEAFF
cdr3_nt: TGTGCCAGCAGTTCAACCAACGGACAGGGGAACACTGAAGCTTTCTTT

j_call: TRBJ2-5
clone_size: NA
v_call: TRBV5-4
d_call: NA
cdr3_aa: CASSLAVAGQETQYF
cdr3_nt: TGTGCCAGCAGCTTGGCGGTGGCGGGGCAAGAGACCCAGTACTTC

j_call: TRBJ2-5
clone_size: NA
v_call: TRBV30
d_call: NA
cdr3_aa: CAWSPGGVGETQYF
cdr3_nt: TGTGCCTGGAGTCCCGGAGGGGTGGGGGAGACCCAGTACTTC

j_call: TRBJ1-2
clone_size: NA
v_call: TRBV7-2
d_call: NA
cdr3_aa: CASSLALGNYGYTF
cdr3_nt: TGTGCCAGCAGCTTAGCGCTCGGCAACTATGGCTACACCTTC

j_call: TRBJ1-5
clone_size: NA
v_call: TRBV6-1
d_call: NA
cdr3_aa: CASSEIGFWPQHF
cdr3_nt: TGTGCCAGCAGTGAAATCGGGTTTTGGCCCCAGCATTTT